What follows describes a single TCR beta chain. The CDR3 loop spans 18 amino acids. After removal of 2 bases from V and 0 bases from J, the junction contained 9 bases not matched to a gene. Per germline, CDR1 KGHDR and CDR2 SFDVKD. These data come from a study of blood T cell repertoires in COVID-19. Study-level information: Italy, Spain and the United States were the sources of the convalescent and acute COVID-19 samples.

Sequenced by immunoSEQ multiplex PCR; TCRdb stores in-frame clones only, minus some. The sample records tens of thousands of clones, around three quarters being singletons. The clonotype comes from a human donor in a cohort sampled during active COVID-19. The rearrangement links TRBV24-1 to TRBJ2-3; TRBD2 aligns across 8 bases. Sequencing input: peripheral blood. The DNA of the CDR3 is TGTGCCACCAGTGATTCCCCCGGAGCGGGAGTTAGCACAGATACGCAGTATTTT. Protein sequence: CATSDSPGAGVSTDTQYF.